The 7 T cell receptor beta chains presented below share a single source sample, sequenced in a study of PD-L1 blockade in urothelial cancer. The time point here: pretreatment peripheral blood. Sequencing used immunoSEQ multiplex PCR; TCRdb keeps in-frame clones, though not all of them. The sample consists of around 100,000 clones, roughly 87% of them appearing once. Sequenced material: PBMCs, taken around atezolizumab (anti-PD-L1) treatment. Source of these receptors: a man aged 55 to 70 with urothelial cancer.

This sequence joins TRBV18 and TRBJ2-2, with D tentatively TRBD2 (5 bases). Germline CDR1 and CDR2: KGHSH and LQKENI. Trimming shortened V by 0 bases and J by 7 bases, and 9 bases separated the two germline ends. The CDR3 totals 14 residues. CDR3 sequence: CASSPPASGGELFF. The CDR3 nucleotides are TGTGCCAGCTCACCACCGGCCAGCGGCGGGGAGCTGTTTTTT.

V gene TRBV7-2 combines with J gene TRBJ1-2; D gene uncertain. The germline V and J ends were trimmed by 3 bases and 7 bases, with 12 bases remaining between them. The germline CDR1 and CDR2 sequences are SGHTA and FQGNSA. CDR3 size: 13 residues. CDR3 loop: CASSLSGFGGYTF. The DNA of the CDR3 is TGTGCCAGCAGCTTGTCGGGGTTTGGTGGCTACACCTTC.

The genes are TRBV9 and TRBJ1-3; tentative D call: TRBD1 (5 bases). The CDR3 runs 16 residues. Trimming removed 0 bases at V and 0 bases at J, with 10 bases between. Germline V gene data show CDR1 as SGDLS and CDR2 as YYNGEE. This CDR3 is CASSVGAGGSGNTIYF. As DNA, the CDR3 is TGTGCCAGCAGCGTAGGAGCGGGGGGCTCTGGAAACACCATATATTTT.

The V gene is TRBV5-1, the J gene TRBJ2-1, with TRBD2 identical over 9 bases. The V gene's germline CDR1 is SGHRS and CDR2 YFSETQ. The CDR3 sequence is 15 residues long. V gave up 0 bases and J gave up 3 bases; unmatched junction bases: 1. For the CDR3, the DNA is TGCGCCAGCAGCTTGGGACTAGCGGACTACAATGAGCAGTTCTTC. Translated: CASSLGLADYNEQFF.

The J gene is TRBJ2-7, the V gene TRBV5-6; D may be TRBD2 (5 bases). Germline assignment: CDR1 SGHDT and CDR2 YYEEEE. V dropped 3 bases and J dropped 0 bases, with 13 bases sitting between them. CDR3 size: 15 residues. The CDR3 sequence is CASSYQTGISYEQYF. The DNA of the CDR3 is TGTGCCAGCAGCTACCAGACGGGGATCTCCTACGAGCAGTACTTC.

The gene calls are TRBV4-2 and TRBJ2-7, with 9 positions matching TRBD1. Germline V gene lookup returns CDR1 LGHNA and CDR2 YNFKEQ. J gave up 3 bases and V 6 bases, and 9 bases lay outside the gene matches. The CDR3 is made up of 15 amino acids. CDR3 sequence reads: CASRKDPDRGYEQYF. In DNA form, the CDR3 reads TGTGCCAGCAGAAAGGACCCGGACAGGGGCTACGAGCAGTACTTC.

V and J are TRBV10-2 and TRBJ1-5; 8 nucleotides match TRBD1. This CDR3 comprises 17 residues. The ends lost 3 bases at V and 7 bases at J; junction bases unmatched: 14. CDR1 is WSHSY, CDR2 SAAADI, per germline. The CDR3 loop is CASSDTEQGARKQPQHF. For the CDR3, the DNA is TGCGCCAGCAGTGATACGGAGCAGGGGGCACGAAAACAGCCCCAGCATTTT.